The 5 T cell receptor beta chains listed next were all sequenced from one sample in a study of blood T cell repertoires in COVID-19. Assay: immunoSEQ multiplex PCR; the TCRdb copy retains only in-frame clones and omits some. The sample has about 500,000 clones; roughly 87% are singletons. The sequenced material came from PBMCs or T cells enriched from blood (not recorded which). The receptors were sampled from a woman younger than 35 who had recovered from COVID-19.

This chain uses TRBV5-6 with TRBJ2-7, with 7 bases that match TRBD1. Germline V gene lookup returns CDR1 SGHDT and CDR2 YYEEEE. J was trimmed by 8 bases and V by 4 bases; bases with no gene match: 9. The CDR3 consists of 13 residues. CDR3 coding DNA: TGTGCCAGCAGCCTCGCCCCACAGGGGAAGCAGTACTTC. It encodes CASSLAPQGKQYF.

This chain uses TRBV10-3 with TRBJ2-6; tentatively, D is TRBD2 (6 bases). The germline V and J ends were trimmed by 0 bases and 0 bases, with 15 bases remaining between them. Germline assignment: CDR1 ENHRY and CDR2 SYGVKD. The CDR3 has 19 residues. The chain's CDR3 is CAISESGLANISGANVLTF. The CDR3 nucleotides read TGTGCCATCAGTGAGTCTGGCCTAGCGAACATCTCTGGGGCCAACGTCCTGACTTTC.

The table lists this clone with a few counts. The chain employs TRBV5-1 and TRBJ1-4, with 10 bases identical to TRBD1. This CDR3 is 16 amino acids long. Germline values: CDR1 SGHRS, CDR2 YFSETQ. V was clipped by 6 bases and J by 8 bases; unmatched bases: 13. CDR3 sequence reads: CASTSGTGDGSEKLFF. In nucleotides, the CDR3 is TGCGCCAGCACTTCGGGGACAGGGGACGGTAGCGAAAAACTGTTTTTT. Full variable domain (missing parts from reference TRBV5-1 and TRBJ1-4): KAGVTQTPRYLIKTRGQQVTLSCSPISGHRSVSWYQQTPGQGLQFLFEYFSETQRNKGNFPGRFSGRQFSNSRSEMNVSTLELGDSALYLCASTSGTGDGSEKLFFGSGTQLSVL.

This clone came up a few times. This chain joins TRBV18 and TRBJ1-2; perhaps TRBD1 as D (5 bases). Trimming pared 2 bases from V and 8 bases from J, leaving 21 bases between. CDR3 length: 16 residues. CDR1 is KGHSH and CDR2 is LQKENI in the germline V gene. The CDR3 region has the DNA TGTGCCAGCTCACCAGGAGGCGGGGACTCCCCGCAAGGCTACACCTTC. It codes for CASSPGGGDSPQGYTF.

This clone was seen once. The chain employs TRBV7-9 and TRBJ2-7; D is uncertain. V shed 1 base and J shed 6 bases, with 13 bases lying between them. CDR3 size: 14 residues. Per the germline V gene, CDR1 is SEHNR and CDR2 is FQNEAQ (reference sequence). In DNA form, the CDR3 reads TGTGCCAGCAGCTTAGACGATATTGCGTTCGAGCAGTACTTC. It is translated as CASSLDDIAFEQYF.